This T cell receptor beta chain stems from a study of T cells after yellow fever vaccination. The CDR3 length is 12 residues. Germline loops: CDR1 MNHEY, CDR2 SVGAGI. Trimming removed 8 bases from V and 10 bases from J; junction bases left unmatched: 10. This clonotype was observed a handful of times. Its antigen remains unidentified. Generation of TCR cDNA used 5'RACE template switching (which added a universal primer site and UMIs). TCRdb re-called the 5' RACE reads through MiXCR, storing one row per CDR3 protein. The sample carries 500,000 to 650,000 distinct CDR3 sequences, 9% to 15% recorded once. Notes on the study in general: Peak timing came faster in the weaker secondary response, day 5 versus 15. Abundant bulk-population clonotypes could contaminate the FACS-sorted repertoires.

This sample comprised PBMCs, obtained on the day of the yellow fever booster vaccination. The chain uses TRBV6-5 and TRBJ1-1; 7 bases agree with TRBD1. This TCR was sampled from a man aged 30-40 years who received the YFV17D yellow fever vaccine. CDR3 protein: CASLRAGGTAFF. The DNA of the CDR3 is TGTGCCAGCTTACGGGCAGGGGGTACAGCTTTCTTT.